The 27 T cell receptor beta chains in this list originate from one sample, sequenced in a study of metastatic and nonmetastatic thyroid tumors. Every patient was untreated before thyroid surgery. TCRdb reprocessed the PCR reads using MiXCR. Among approximately 21,000 clones, about 25% were seen once, and the ten largest hold 5.4%. Sample: tumor tissue. All receptors derive from a female donor with papillary thyroid cancer or a benign thyroid nodule (not recorded which). Some clones in this sample may be carry-over from other donors' samples.

This clone was observed a handful of times. The germline gene is not matched at one end of the junction; a read error may be the cause. The rearrangement joins TRBV5-1 to TRBJ2-7; tentatively, D is TRBD1 (6 bases). CDR3 length: 15 amino acids. In germline, CDR1 is SGHRS, CDR2 YFSETQ. The DNA of the CDR3 is TGCGCCAGCAGTTCACAGGGCCCCCTCGTCTACGATCAGTACTTC. As protein: CASSSQGPLVYDQYF.

This clone was observed many times. The CDR3 coding sequence is TGTGCCAGCAGCTTAGCACGGCTAACCAGTTCTGGAAACACCATATATTTT. Translating it yields CASSLARLTSSGNTIYF. The chain links TRBV7-2 to TRBJ1-3; D ambiguous. CDR3 length equals 17 residues. The germline V gene encodes CDR1 SGHTA and CDR2 FQGNSA. The V and J ends lost 0 bases and 1 base respectively, with 13 bases between them.

This clone was recorded at least ten times. This chain joins TRBV20-1 and TRBJ2-3; 9 bases line up with TRBD2. Germline values: CDR1 DFQATT, CDR2 SNEGSKA (reference sequence). The CDR3 is 15 amino acids. V dropped 3 bases and J dropped 7; count of bases not matched to a gene: 11. CDR3 sequence: CSARVWRGGRNTQYF. CDR3 in DNA: TGCAGTGCTAGGGTTTGGCGGGGGGGCCGTAATACGCAGTATTTT.

This clone was recorded many times. The rearrangement links TRBV25-1 to TRBJ2-2; 13 bases agree with TRBD2. Germline lookup yields CDR1 MGHDK and CDR2 SYGVNS. There are 17 residues in the CDR3. V lost 3 bases and J lost 1; bases outside the gene matches: 2. This CDR3 reads CASSDWTSGGNTGELFF. As DNA, the CDR3 is TGTGCCAGCAGTGATTGGACTAGCGGGGGGAACACCGGGGAGCTGTTTTTT.

There are many counts of this clone. The chain couples TRBV6-4 to TRBJ2-3; 8 bases are a match to TRBD2. CDR3 length equals 17 residues. V gave up 6 bases and J gave up 4 bases; unmatched junction bases: 15. CDR1 is MRHNA and CDR2 is SNTAGT in the germline V gene. The CDR3 coding sequence is TGTGCCAGCAGCGCGCACCCTCCCGGGACTAGTCCAGATACGCAGTATTTT. Residues: CASSAHPPGTSPDTQYF.

This clone showed up many times. The chain joins TRBV7-2 to TRBJ2-3; possible D gene TRBD2, 5 bases. The CDR3 contains 14 residues. CDR1 and CDR2 from the germline V gene are SGHTA and FQGNSA. Trimming shortened V by 2 bases and J by 3 bases, and 9 bases separated the two germline ends. CDR3 sequence (DNA): TGTGCCAGCAGCTTAAGACCGGGAACAGATACGCAGTATTTT. As protein: CASSLRPGTDTQYF.

This clone was seen repeatedly, ten times or more. CDR3 sequence reads: CSAGTGQGSGHHGYTF. In DNA form, the CDR3 reads TGCAGTGCCGGTACGGGACAGGGGAGCGGACATCATGGCTACACCTTC. J is TRBJ1-2 and V is TRBV20-1, with 10 positions matching TRBD1. There are 16 residues in the CDR3. V trimming: 6 bases; J trimming: 6 bases; junction bases outside the gene matches: 16. Per germline, CDR1 DFQATT and CDR2 SNEGSKA (reference sequence).

Many counts were recorded for this clone. Other DNA sequences from this sample encode an identical CDR3 as well. This chain links TRBV28 with TRBJ2-3; tentatively, D is TRBD1 (6 bases). The CDR3 sequence is 16 residues long. The V gene's germline CDR1 is MDHEN and CDR2 SYDVKM. Trimming stripped 3 bases from V and 2 bases from J, with 15 bases between. The CDR3 spells CASSFLPGAITDTQYF. CDR3 nucleotide sequence: TGTGCCAGCAGTTTTCTTCCAGGGGCTATCACAGATACGCAGTATTTT.

This clone showed up just a few times. A read error may produce the germline difference seen at one junction end. This CDR3 reads CSSSRARGGVLDTQYF. The CDR3 region has the DNA TGTTCCAGCAGTCGCGCCCGTGGCGGTGTTTTGGATACCCAGTACTTC. The chain joins TRBV6-2 or TRBV6-3 to TRBJ2-5; unclear D gene. CDR1 is MNHEY and CDR2 is SVGEGT in the germline V gene. The CDR3 runs 16 residues.

The V call is TRBV6-1, the J call TRBJ1-1; TRBD1 aligns across 11 bases. Germline lookup yields CDR1 MNHNS and CDR2 SASEGT. The V and J ends lost 5 bases and 4 bases, in that order; junction bases with no gene match: 9. CDR3 size: 16 residues. CDR3 coding DNA: TGTGCCAGCAGTTTAGGACAGGGGGCTGTGAGCACTGAAGCTTTCTTT. This codes for CASSLGQGAVSTEAFF.

The CDR3 loop is CASSPYGTSGFTSTDTQYF. The CDR3 DNA follows: TGCGCCAGCAGCCCGTATGGGACTAGCGGGTTTACTAGCACAGATACGCAGTATTTT. The gene calls are TRBV4-1 and TRBJ2-3; 12 nucleotides agree with TRBD2. The V gene's germline CDR1 is MGHRA and CDR2 YSYEKL. The V gene end was trimmed by 4 bases and the J gene end by 0 bases; junction bases not matched to a gene: 11. The CDR3 is 19 residues long.

Ten or more counts support this clone. V gene TRBV19 combines with J gene TRBJ2-3; D might be TRBD2 (6 bases). The CDR3 has 15 residues. Between the trimmed V and J ends, which lost 3 bases and 1 base, there was a span of 11 bases. Germline CDR1 is LNHDA and CDR2 is SQIVND (reference sequence). Written as DNA, the CDR3 is TGTGCCAGTAGTATCTTCGGGAGCGGCACAGATACGCAGTATTTT. It is translated as CASSIFGSGTDTQYF.

This clone came up many times. This sample also contains other DNA sequences that code for the same CDR3. The V gene is TRBV6-1, the J gene TRBJ2-3, with 7 positions matching TRBD1. J was trimmed by 0 bases and V by 7 bases; bases with no gene match: 7. Germline assignment: CDR1 MNHNS and CDR2 SASEGT. This CDR3 comprises 15 residues. CDR3 loop: CASNKDRSSTDTQYF. The CDR3 bases are TGTGCCAGCAACAAGGACAGGTCGAGCACAGATACGCAGTATTTT.

A word on this clone: A much larger clone sits a single nucleotide away, making a read error possible. This chain links TRBV5-4 with TRBJ1-6; no clear D gene. This CDR3 is 15 amino acids long. The V gene's germline CDR1 is SGHNT and CDR2 YYREEE (reference sequence). CDR3 protein: CDSMLISQVGSPLHF. The CDR3 coding sequence is TGTGACAGCATGCTAATCTCTCAAGTTGGCTCACCCCTCCACTTT.

This clone was counted at least ten times. The junction differs from germline at one of its ends, possibly a read error. Within the sample, other DNA sequences also encode this same CDR3. The chain joins TRBV5-6 to TRBJ1-3, with D possibly being TRBD1 (6 bases). Germline V gene lookup returns CDR1 SGHDT and CDR2 YYEEEE. The CDR3 contains 14 residues. CDR3 region: CASSHRDSGNTIYF. DNA of the CDR3: TGCGCCAGCAGCCACAGGGACTCTGGAAACACCATATATTTT.

This clone was counted a single time. The DNA for the CDR3 is TGTGCCCGCTCAGGGGAGGGCATAGAGACCCAGTACTTC. The encoded protein is CARSGEGIETQYF. The chain couples TRBV30 to TRBJ2-5; the D gene is possibly TRBD2 (7 bases). V lost 8 bases to trimming and J lost 4 bases, with 17 bases between them. The length of the CDR3 is 13 residues. Per the germline V gene, CDR1 is GTSNPN and CDR2 is SVGIG (reference sequence).

This clone was detected only a few times. The chain carries TRBV20-1 and TRBJ1-1; D might be TRBD1 (5 bases). The CDR3 runs to 12 residues. In germline, CDR1 is DFQATT, CDR2 SNEGSKA (reference sequence). Trimming pared 0 bases from V and 9 bases from J, leaving 11 bases between. The CDR3 here is CSARERAGKAFF. The CDR3 DNA reads as TGCAGTGCTAGAGAGAGGGCAGGGAAAGCTTTCTTT.

Sample share makes this clone medium-sized. This chain uses TRBV3-1 with TRBJ2-7; D unresolved. Per the germline V gene, CDR1 is LGHDT and CDR2 is YNNKEL (reference sequence). The germline V and J ends were trimmed by 0 bases and 9 bases, with 9 bases remaining between them. This CDR3 spans 12 amino acids. CDR3 sequence (DNA): TGTGCCAGCAGCCAAGATATTTATCGGCAGTACTTC. Amino acid sequence: CASSQDIYRQYF.

This chain connects TRBV15 to TRBJ2-2, with 8 bases lining up with TRBD2. The CDR3 runs 17 residues. Trimming removed 3 bases from V and 3 bases from J; junction bases left unmatched: 9. The germline gives CDR1 LNHNV, CDR2 YYDKDF (reference sequence). The CDR3 DNA follows: TGTGCCACCAGCAGCGGGGAGCGGGAGCGGGACACCGGGGAGCTGTTTTTT. This translates into CATSSGERERDTGELFF.

This clone was recorded at least ten times. The junction departs from the called germline gene at one end, perhaps through a read error. The chain carries TRBV7-9 and TRBJ1-4; a possible D gene is TRBD1 (5 bases). This CDR3 has 12 amino acids. CDR1 and CDR2 from the germline V gene are SEHNR and FQNEAQ (reference sequence). CDR3 coding DNA: TGTGCCAGCAGCTTAGATGCACCGGGACTGATTTTT. It yields the protein CASSLDAPGLIF.

This sequence joins TRBV6-4 and TRBJ2-1; maybe TRBD2 (5 bases). The V end lost 0 bases, the J end lost 4 bases, and 10 bases lay between the germline ends. The CDR3 is 15 amino acids. CDR1 MRHNA and CDR2 SNTAGT come from the germline V gene. The CDR3 DNA follows: TGTGCCAGCAGTGACTCAGCGGTGGGTTACAATGAGCAGTTCTTC. Residues: CASSDSAVGYNEQFF.

By share, this clone ranks as medium-sized (0.01 to 0.1%). The chain uses TRBV7-8 and TRBJ1-1, with D uncertain. V was pared by 5 bases and J by 1 base, with 11 bases between. The CDR3 loop spans 14 amino acids. Germline CDR1 SGHVS, CDR2 FQNEAQ. CDR3 region: CASSEWVTNTEAFF. The CDR3 bases are TGTGCCAGCAGCGAGTGGGTAACGAACACTGAAGCTTTCTTT.

This clone was counted ten times or more. The CDR3, as DNA: TGTGCCAGCACCGGGGGGGGCACTGAAGCTTTCTTT. Amino acid sequence: CASTGGGTEAFF. The chain combines TRBV7-9 with TRBJ1-1; the D gene is possibly TRBD1 (5 bases). The germline V and J ends were trimmed by 7 bases and 4 bases, with 10 bases remaining between them. CDR1 is SEHNR, CDR2 FQNEAQ, per germline (reference sequence). This CDR3 has 12 amino acids.

CDR3 residues: CSARAAPPLAELYEQYF. The CDR3 DNA follows: TGCAGTGCTAGAGCCGCACCTCCCCTAGCGGAGCTATACGAGCAGTACTTC. This chain joins TRBV20-1 and TRBJ2-7; 7 positions agree with TRBD2. Per germline, CDR1 DFQATT and CDR2 SNEGSKA (reference sequence). The CDR3 length is 17 residues. The V segment lost 1 base and the J segment 4 bases; nucleotides outside the gene matches: 16.

The CDR3 reads CASSQTVNTEAFF. CDR3 nucleotide sequence: TGTGCCAGCAGTCAGACAGTGAACACTGAAGCTTTCTTT. The chain carries TRBV12-3 or TRBV12-4 and TRBJ1-1, with D tentatively TRBD1 (5 bases). V lost 5 bases, J lost 0 bases, and 7 bases lay in between. The CDR3 length is 13 residues.

The table lists this clone with many counts. A much larger clonotype is one base distant, so this may be a read error. The chain carries TRBV6-2 or TRBV6-3 and TRBJ2-7, with 8 nucleotides matching TRBD1. The J segment lost 4 bases and the V segment lost 4 bases, leaving 3 bases of the junction unmatched. This CDR3 spans 13 amino acids. Per germline, CDR1 MNHEY and CDR2 SVGEGT. The CDR3 reads CASSSGQVYEQYF. The CDR3 DNA follows: TGTGCCAGCAGTTCGGGACAGGTGTACGAGCAGTACTTC.

Turning to this clone: Germline and junction disagree at one end, which may indicate a read error. The CDR3 bases are TGTGCCAGCAGTTACAGGGACTTCCATGGCTATACCTTC. It yields the protein CASSYRDFHGYTF. The genes are TRBV6-6 and TRBJ1-2, with TRBD1 as a possible D gene (5 bases). This CDR3 has 13 residues. Germline V CDR1 and CDR2: MNHNY, SVGAGI (reference sequence).